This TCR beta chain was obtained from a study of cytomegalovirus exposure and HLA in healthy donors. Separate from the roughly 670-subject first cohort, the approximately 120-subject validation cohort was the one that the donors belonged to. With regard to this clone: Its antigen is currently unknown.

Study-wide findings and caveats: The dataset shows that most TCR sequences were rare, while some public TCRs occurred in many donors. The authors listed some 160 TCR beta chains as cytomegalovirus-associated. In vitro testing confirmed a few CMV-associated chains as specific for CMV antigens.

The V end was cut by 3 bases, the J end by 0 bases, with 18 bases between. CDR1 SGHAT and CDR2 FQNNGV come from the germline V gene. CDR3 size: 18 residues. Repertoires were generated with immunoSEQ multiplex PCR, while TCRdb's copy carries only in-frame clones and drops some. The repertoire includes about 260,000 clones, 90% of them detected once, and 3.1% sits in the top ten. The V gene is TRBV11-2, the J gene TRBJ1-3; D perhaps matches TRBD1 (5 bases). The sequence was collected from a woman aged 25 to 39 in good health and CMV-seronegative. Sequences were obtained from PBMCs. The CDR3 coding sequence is TGTGCCAGCAGCTTCGCCGGGGGTCAAGGCTCCTCTGGAAACACCATATATTTT. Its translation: CASSFAGGQGSSGNTIYF.